The 28 T cell receptor beta chains in this list originate from one sample, sequenced in a study of shared clonotypes between healthy human individuals. Assay: immunoSEQ multiplex PCR; the TCRdb copy retains only in-frame clones and omits some. The sample shows 2.3 million or so clones, more than 85% of them seen only once. The sample comprised naive CD4+ T cells from PBMCs. Sample subset: CD45RA+ positively selected. The receptors were sampled from a man aged 18 to 29 in good health. Some clones in this sample may be carry-over from other donors' samples.

The chain is built from TRBV21-1 and TRBJ1-3. TRBV21-1 corresponds to a pseudogene. This CDR3 is built from 17 residues. Here the CDR3 DNA reads TGTGCCAGCAGCGGGAGGGGAGCAGAACCTTCTGGAAACACCATATATTTT. Protein sequence: CASSGRGAEPSGNTIYF.

The V gene is TRBV6-1, the J gene TRBJ2-2; weak D call: TRBD1 (6 bases). This CDR3 comprises 17 residues. CDR1 MNHNS and CDR2 SASEGT come from the germline V gene. V was cut by 4 bases and J by 3 bases, with 18 bases left in between. CDR3 sequence reads: CASSVVGRGQYTGELFF. The CDR3 nucleotides are TGTGCCAGCAGTGTAGTTGGCAGGGGCCAGTACACCGGGGAGCTGTTTTTT.

The V gene is TRBV7-3, the J gene TRBJ1-1; D unresolved. Trimming shortened V by 5 bases and J by 5 bases, and 15 bases separated the two germline ends. The germline V gene has CDR1 SGHTA and CDR2 FQGTGA. The CDR3 length is 14 residues. The chain's CDR3 is CASSPTRGSTEAFF. The CDR3 DNA sequence: TGTGCCAGCAGCCCCACGCGGGGTTCGACTGAAGCTTTCTTT.

V is TRBV6-1 and J is TRBJ2-7, with D tentatively TRBD1 (6 bases). Germline V gene data show CDR1 as MNHNS and CDR2 as SASEGT. Between the trimmed V and J ends, which lost 6 bases and 5 bases, there was a span of 17 bases. CDR3 length: 14 amino acids. CDR3 region: CASRAPGAPNEQYF. CDR3 sequence (DNA): TGTGCCAGCAGAGCCCCAGGGGCCCCCAACGAGCAGTACTTC.

The chain is built from TRBV15 and TRBJ1-4, with a tentative D call TRBD1 (5 bases). V lost 2 bases to trimming and J lost 3 bases, with 13 bases between them. Germline lookup yields CDR1 LNHNV and CDR2 YYDKDF (reference sequence). The CDR3 is 16 amino acids. CDR3 nucleotides: TGTGCCACCAGCAGATACCGGGGCATATCTAATGAAAAACTGTTTTTT. It encodes CATSRYRGISNEKLFF. The full variable domain, rest sourced from reference TRBV15 and TRBJ1-4, is DAMVIQNPRYQVTQFGKPVTLSCSQTLNHNVMYWYQQKSSQAPKLLFHYYDKDFNNEADTPDNFQSRRPNTSFCFLDIRSPGLGDTAMYLCATSRYRGISNEKLFFGSGTQLSVL.

As regards this clone: No conserved phenylalanine or tryptophan is present at the end of the CDR3, so a read error is the likely explanation. The CDR3 loop is CATSSFTRNTEAFL. The CDR3 region has the DNA TGTGCCACCAGCAGCTTTACAAGGAACACTGAAGCTTTCCTT. This chain joins TRBV15 and TRBJ1-1; D unresolved. Looked up from germline, CDR1 is LNHNV and CDR2 is YYDKDF (reference sequence). V was trimmed by 3 bases and J by 1 base, leaving 9 bases between them. This CDR3 region has 14 residues.

The J gene is TRBJ2-7, the V gene TRBV11-2, with TRBD1 identical over 8 bases. Germline lookup yields CDR1 SGHAT and CDR2 FQNNGV. The CDR3 has 15 residues. Unmatched junction bases numbered 12, after V lost 5 bases and J lost 6 bases. The CDR3 nucleotides are TGTGCCAGCAGCCCAGGGGGCATAGGAACGGGCGAGCAGTACTTC. It encodes CASSPGGIGTGEQYF. Full variable domain (outside the CDR3, taken from reference TRBV11-2 and TRBJ2-7): EAGVAQSPRYKIIEKRQSVAFWCNPISGHATLYWYQQILGQGPKLLIQFQNNGVVDDSQLPKDRFSAERLKGVDSTLKIQPAKLEDSAVYLCASSPGGIGTGEQYFGPGTRLTVT.

Remarks on this clone: Compared with germline, one end of the junction differs, possibly owing to a read error. This chain links TRBV6-5 with TRBJ2-7, with a weak D call TRBD1 (5 bases). The CDR3 totals 14 residues. CDR1 and CDR2 from the germline V gene are MNHEY and SVGAGI. The CDR3 region has the DNA TGTGCCAGCAGTTATCGCAGGGCCTCCTCCGAGCAGTACTTC. Its translation is CASSYRRASSEQYF.

The gene calls are TRBV7-2 and TRBJ2-1, with TRBD2 matching over 14 bases. The CDR3 sequence is 16 residues long. J lost 9 bases, V lost 5 bases, and 9 bases had no gene match. Germline V gene data show CDR1 as SGHTA and CDR2 as FQGNSA. The CDR3 bases are TGTGCCAGCAGCCCGCTCGGACTAGCGGGAGGAGGTGAGCAGTTCTTC. This gives the protein CASSPLGLAGGGEQFF.

The chain links TRBV28 to TRBJ1-5, with TRBD1 matching over 7 bases. The CDR3 runs 14 residues. The germline V gene has CDR1 MDHEN and CDR2 SYDVKM. Trimming took 6 bases from V and 6 from J; bases not matched to a gene: 8. In DNA, the CDR3 is TGTGCCAGCAGCCTGCAGGGGGGTAGTCAGCCCCAGCATTTT. Amino acids: CASSLQGGSQPQHF. Filled out from reference TRBV28 and TRBJ1-5, the complete variable domain reads DVKVTQSSRYLVKRTGEKVFLECVQDMDHENMFWYRQDPGLGLRLIYFSYDVKMKEKGDIPEGYSVSREKKERFSLILESASTNQTSMYLCASSLQGGSQPQHFGDGTRLSIL.

The chain combines TRBV7-2 with TRBJ2-7; the D gene is possibly TRBD1 (5 bases). Deletions cut 2 bases from V and 0 bases from J, with 11 bases between. The CDR3 sequence is 15 residues long. CDR1 is SGHTA and CDR2 is FQGNSA in the germline V gene. The DNA of the CDR3 is TGTGCCAGCAGCTTAATTGTGACAGACTCCTACGAGCAGTACTTC. It specifies CASSLIVTDSYEQYF. The full variable domain, rest sourced from reference TRBV7-2 and TRBJ2-7, is GAGVSQSPSNKVTEKGKDVELRCDPISGHTALYWYRQSLGQGLEFLIYFQGNSAPDKSGLPSDRFSAERTGGSVSTLTIQRTQQEDSAVYLCASSLIVTDSYEQYFGPGTRLTVT.

The chain joins TRBV18 to TRBJ2-3; 10 nucleotides match TRBD2. The ends lost 6 bases at V and 2 bases at J; junction bases unmatched: 5. Germline V gene sequence: CDR1 KGHSH, CDR2 LQKENI. This CDR3 region has 15 residues. CDR3 in DNA: TGTGCCAGCTCGGCTAGCGGGAGTTTCACAGATACGCAGTATTTT. Translated: CASSASGSFTDTQYF.

The rearrangement joins TRBV30 to TRBJ1-5; 11 positions match TRBD1. The CDR3 covers 15 residues. With V trimmed by 4 bases and J by 6 bases, 8 bases remained unmatched. Germline values: CDR1 GTSNPN, CDR2 SVGIG (reference sequence). The CDR3 spells CAWNTGTGGFQPQHF. Here the CDR3 DNA reads TGTGCCTGGAACACCGGGACAGGGGGTTTTCAGCCCCAGCATTTT.

DNA for the CDR3: TGTGCCAGCAGAACTCTAGCGGCTACCTACAATGAGCAGTTCTTC. Translation gives CASRTLAATYNEQFF. This chain uses TRBV6-5 with TRBJ2-1, with TRBD2 matching over 7 bases. The germline gives CDR1 MNHEY, CDR2 SVGAGI. There are 15 residues in the CDR3. V shed 6 bases and J 2 bases; nucleotides not matched to a gene: 7.

The chain uses TRBV4-3 and TRBJ1-2, with 9 positions matching TRBD1. The CDR3 extends over 15 amino acids. The J segment lost 3 bases and the V segment lost 3 bases, leaving 5 bases of the junction unmatched. Germline CDR1 and CDR2: LGHNA and YSLEER. CDR3 protein: CASSHLGQGYYGYTF. The CDR3, as DNA: TGCGCCAGCAGCCATCTGGGACAGGGCTACTATGGCTACACCTTC.

The chain recombines TRBV28 with TRBJ1-2, with D perhaps TRBD1 (5 bases). This CDR3 region has 12 residues. Trimming cost V 3 bases and J 8 bases, with 10 bases left between them. CDR1 and CDR2 from the germline V gene are MDHEN and SYDVKM. In nucleotides, the CDR3 is TGTGCCAGCAGTTTGACAGTAACGGGCTACACCTTC. Amino acid sequence: CASSLTVTGYTF.

V usage is TRBV5-5 and J usage is TRBJ2-1; the D gene could be TRBD1 or TRBD2 (5 bases each). The germline V gene encodes CDR1 SGHKS and CDR2 YYEKEE (reference sequence). The CDR3 is made up of 12 amino acids. V was pared by 2 bases and J by 7 bases, with 7 bases between. CDR3: CASSFWGNEQFF. The CDR3 region has the DNA TGTGCCAGCAGCTTTTGGGGGAATGAGCAGTTCTTC.

This rearrangement joins TRBV9 to TRBJ2-5, with a possible D match to TRBD1 (6 bases). This CDR3 region has 14 residues. V lost 3 bases and J lost 2, with 11 bases in between. The germline V gene has CDR1 SGDLS and CDR2 YYNGEE. The CDR3: CASSAGHLQETQYF. CDR3 nucleotide sequence: TGTGCCAGCAGCGCGGGACATCTACAAGAGACCCAGTACTTC.

In DNA form, the CDR3 reads TGTGCCAGCAGCCTAGGAATGAGTTTCGAGCAGTACTTC. Its translation: CASSLGMSFEQYF. This sequence joins TRBV7-9 and TRBJ2-5; no firm D call. The DNA end lines up better with TRBJ2-7; the J call may be wrong. Germline V gene sequence: CDR1 SEHNR, CDR2 FQNEAQ (reference sequence). This CDR3 has 13 amino acids.

This rearrangement joins TRBV7-9 to TRBJ2-1, with D unclear. There are 10 residues in the CDR3. Germline assignment: CDR1 SEHNR and CDR2 FQNEAQ (reference sequence). Trimming cost V 6 bases and J 7 bases, with 4 bases left between them. The CDR3 DNA is TGTGCCAGCAGTATGAATGAGCAGTTCTTC. Amino acids: CASSMNEQFF.

The rearrangement uses TRBV5-6 and TRBJ1-2, with a tentative D call TRBD1 (6 bases). CDR3 size: 13 residues. The V gene's germline CDR1 is SGHDT and CDR2 YYEEEE. Trimming took off 6 bases at V and 8 bases at J, with 17 bases between the two ends. CDR3 DNA sequence: TGTGCCAGCAACCTGGGCCAGAGGGGGGGCTACACCTTC. As protein: CASNLGQRGGYTF. Combining the CDR3 with reference TRBV5-6 and TRBJ1-2 gives the whole variable domain DAGVTQSPTHLIKTRGQQVTLRCSPKSGHDTVSWYQQALGQGPQFIFQYYEEEERQRGNFPDRFSGHQFPNYSSELNVNALLLGDSALYLCASNLGQRGGYTFGSGTRLTVV.

The chain carries TRBV7-9 and TRBJ2-7; 8 bases fit TRBD2. V shed 8 bases, J shed 5 bases, and the junction held 11 bases outside the gene matches. CDR1 and CDR2 (germline): SEHNR, FQNEAQ (reference sequence). The CDR3 spans 14 residues. Written as DNA, the CDR3 is TGTGCCAGCGGACTGCTGGCGGGGGGTGACGAGCAGTACTTC. Translated: CASGLLAGGDEQYF.

V and J are TRBV5-4 and TRBJ2-2; D not resolved. Trimming cost V 0 bases and J 6 bases, with 6 bases left between them. This CDR3 spans 13 amino acids. CDR1 and CDR2 (germline): SGHNT, YYREEE (reference sequence). CDR3 bases: TGTGCCAGCAGCTTGGTTGGCCCCGGGGAGCTGTTTTTT. This gives the protein CASSLVGPGELFF.

V is TRBV6-5 and J is TRBJ1-1, with 9 positions matching TRBD1. This CDR3 comprises 14 residues. Germline lookup yields CDR1 MNHEY and CDR2 SVGAGI. Trimming removed 5 bases from V and 4 bases from J; junction bases left unmatched: 5. This CDR3 reads CASSQQGAGTEAFF. The CDR3 DNA follows: TGTGCCAGCAGTCAACAGGGGGCCGGCACTGAAGCTTTCTTT.

The rearrangement uses TRBV28 and TRBJ2-1; tentative D call: TRBD2 (5 bases). From germline, CDR1 is MDHEN and CDR2 SYDVKM. Trimming cost V 10 bases and J 7 bases, with 11 bases left between them. CDR3 length: 11 amino acids. The CDR3 loop reads CATGKRNEQFF. CDR3 DNA: TGTGCCACCGGGAAGAGGAATGAGCAGTTCTTC. The full variable domain, with the rest looked up from reference TRBV28 and TRBJ2-1, is DVKVTQSSRYLVKRTGEKVFLECVQDMDHENMFWYRQDPGLGLRLIYFSYDVKMKEKGDIPEGYSVSREKKERFSLILESASTNQTSMYLCATGKRNEQFFGPGTRLTVL.

J is TRBJ2-2 and V is TRBV7-8; the match to TRBD1 covers 8 bases. Germline CDR1 SGHVS, CDR2 FQNEAQ. This CDR3 is 18 amino acids long. J was trimmed by 5 bases and V by 5 bases; bases with no gene match: 16. The CDR3 DNA follows: TGTGCCAGCAGCCATAGGGTCCAGGACAGGGTGCAAACCGGGGAGCTGTTTTTT. It specifies CASSHRVQDRVQTGELFF.

The chain recombines TRBV15 with TRBJ2-7; 7 bases are shared with TRBD1. Germline trimming cut 5 bases from V and 6 bases from J; bases unmatched to any gene: 13. This CDR3 is 15 amino acids long. Germline V gene lookup returns CDR1 LNHNV and CDR2 YYDKDF (reference sequence). CDR3 loop: CATSGRRTGSAEQYF. CDR3 coding DNA: TGTGCCACCAGCGGTCGGCGGACAGGTTCTGCCGAGCAGTACTTC.

The gene calls are TRBV5-1 and TRBJ2-7, with TRBD1 identical over 7 bases. V was pared by 1 base and J by 6 bases, with 4 bases of the junction left unmatched. This CDR3 comprises 13 residues. Germline CDR1 and CDR2: SGHRS and YFSETQ. The CDR3 DNA reads TGCGCCAGCAGCTTGTGGACAGGTGGCGAGCAGTACTTC. Amino acids: CASSLWTGGEQYF.